This entry concerns a single T cell receptor beta chain. What it binds is unknown. This specimen belongs to a study of human T cells and chemical hapten exposure. Methods used by the authors: A per-sample median of around 100,000 TCRs was observed, with a range of roughly 20,000 to 750,000. TCRdb used MiXCR to reprocess the RACE reads, holding one entry per CDR3 protein. In this record, the V and J calls reflect TCRdb's handling and not the investigators' own analysis. The table records approximately 52,000 distinct CDR3 sequences, 8.5% to 10% of them present only once. Study-level points and caveats: In the PT1 data, expanded TCR counts showed a positive correlation with patch test score.

Trimming removed 7 bases from V and 4 bases from J; junction bases left unmatched: 6. The germline V gene encodes CDR1 SQVTM and CDR2 ANQGSEA. This CDR3 contains 12 residues. The time point: pre-sensitization, week 0. As for treatment: therapeutic diphenylcyclopropenone sensitization with weekly scalp DPC. The study extracted total RNA from unfractionated whole blood. The specimen was whole blood, collected in connection with sensitization to the hapten diphenylcyclopropenone (DPC). The chain uses TRBV29-1 and TRBJ1-2; 7 bases match TRBD1. This clonotype was sampled from a woman aged 25 to 45 with alopecia areata. Some clones in this sample may be carry-over from other donors' samples. The CDR3 region is CSALTGIYGYTF. The CDR3 nucleotides are TGCAGCGCCCTGACAGGGATCTATGGCTACACCTTC.